This T cell receptor beta chain was obtained from a study of response to subunit inactivated influenza vaccine. TCRdb recomputed calls from the RT-PCR reads with MiXCR, one row per CDR3 protein. The repertoire holds about 700,000 distinct CDR3 sequences, with approximately 15% as singletons. This clonotype originated in a man over 45 who received an inactivated influenza vaccine. The sequencing here drew on PBMCs from blood, taken 14 to 15 days before vaccination.

CDR3 sequence: CASRVPTLAKNIQYF. CDR3 coding DNA: TGTGCCAGCAGGGTACCGACTCTAGCCAAAAACATTCAGTACTTC. This rearrangement joins TRBV9 to TRBJ2-4, with D hard to call. This CDR3 spans 15 amino acids. Germline CDR1 and CDR2: SGDLS and YYNGEE. V was pared by 5 bases and J by 0 bases, with 12 bases between.